These 6 T cell receptor beta chains came from one sample sequenced in a study of neurological immune-mediated disorders. TCRdb reprocessed the 5' RACE reads via MiXCR and lists one record per CDR3 protein. There are approximately 47,000 distinct CDR3 sequences in the sample; 12% occur only once, and roughly 10% lies in the top ten. Time point in this sample: longitudinal time-point 3. Sequenced input: PBMCs. The origin of the receptors is a male donor with HTLV-1-associated myelopathy (HAM/TSP).

This clonotype was counted ten times or more. The chain is built from TRBV20-1 and TRBJ2-1; D unresolved. The length of the CDR3 is 11 residues. Looked up from germline, CDR1 is DFQATT and CDR2 is SNEGSKA (reference sequence). The V end was cut by 5 bases, the J end by 5 bases, with 7 bases between. CDR3 protein: CSASRDNEQFF. Written as DNA, the CDR3 is TGCAGTGCTTCACGAGACAATGAGCAGTTCTTC.

J is TRBJ2-7 and V is TRBV5-1, with 8 positions matching TRBD1. Germline V lookup: CDR1 SGHRS, CDR2 YFSETQ. This CDR3 region has 13 residues. J lost 3 bases, V lost 3 bases, and 2 bases had no gene match. CDR3 DNA sequence: TGCGCCAGCAGCTGGACAGGGCTCTACGAGCAGTACTTC. Translation gives CASSWTGLYEQYF.

This clonotype was counted at least ten times. The chain couples TRBV7-9 to TRBJ2-2; D perhaps matches TRBD1 (6 bases). This CDR3 has 15 amino acids. The germline V gene encodes CDR1 SEHNR and CDR2 FQNEAQ (reference sequence). V was shortened by 7 bases and J by 4 bases, with 16 bases between the two germline ends. CDR3 bases: TGTGCCAGCATCCCAACAGGGTTAGGCACCGGGGAGCTGTTTTTT. Residues: CASIPTGLGTGELFF.

This clonotype was counted many times. The V call is TRBV10-2, the J call TRBJ1-4; 8 nucleotides agree with TRBD1. This CDR3 spans 14 amino acids. CDR1 is WSHSY, CDR2 SAAADI, per germline. V lost 6 bases, J lost 7 bases, and 7 bases stayed unmatched. The CDR3 protein is CASRQGAGAEKLFF. CDR3 coding DNA: TGCGCCAGCAGGCAGGGGGCGGGGGCTGAAAAACTGTTTTTT.

The table lists this clonotype with a few counts. This sequence may be a read error, since a much larger clone differs from it by one base. The rearrangement uses TRBV3-1 and TRBJ1-1; D possibly corresponds to TRBD1 (6 bases). Per the germline V gene, CDR1 is LGHDT and CDR2 is YNNKEL (reference sequence). The CDR3 spans 14 residues. V lost 3 bases and J lost 6, with 14 bases in between. CDR3 in amino acids: CASSQLGGASEAFF. For the CDR3, the DNA is TGTGCCAGCAGCCAGTTAGGGGGGGCTTCTGAAGCTTTCTTT.

The gene calls are TRBV20-1 and TRBJ1-5; TRBD1 might be the D (5 bases). Germline V CDR1 and CDR2: DFQATT, SNEGSKA (reference sequence). V was pared by 6 bases and J by 1 base, with 13 bases between. The CDR3 is 14 residues long. Here the CDR3 DNA reads TGCAGTGCCCTCGGGGGTAACAGCAATCAGCCCCAGCATTTT. Its protein product is CSALGGNSNQPQHF.